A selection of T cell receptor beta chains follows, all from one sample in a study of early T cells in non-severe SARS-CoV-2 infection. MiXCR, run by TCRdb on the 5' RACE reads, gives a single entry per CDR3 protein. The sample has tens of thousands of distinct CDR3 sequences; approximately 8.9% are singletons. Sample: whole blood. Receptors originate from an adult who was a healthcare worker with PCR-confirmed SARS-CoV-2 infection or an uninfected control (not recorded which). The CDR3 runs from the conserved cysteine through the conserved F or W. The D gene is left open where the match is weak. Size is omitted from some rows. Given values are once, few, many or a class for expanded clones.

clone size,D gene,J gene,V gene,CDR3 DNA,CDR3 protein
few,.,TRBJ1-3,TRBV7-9,TGTGCCAGCACTCCGGGGACCTCTGGAAACACCATATATTTT,CASTPGTSGNTIYF
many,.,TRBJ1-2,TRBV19,TGTGCCAGTAGTATTGGCAGCGGCTATGGCTACACCTTC,CASSIGSGYGYTF
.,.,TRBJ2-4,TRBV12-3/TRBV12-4,TGTGCCAGCAGTTTGGGAGGAATAGCCAAAAACATTCAGTACTTC,CASSLGGIAKNIQYF
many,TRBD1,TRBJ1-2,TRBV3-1,TGTGCCAGCAGCCAAGAGGGGACAGGGATCTATGGCTACACCTTC,CASSQEGTGIYGYTF
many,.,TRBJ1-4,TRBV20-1,TGCAGTGCTAGTCAACGGGGCGGTAATGAAAAACTGTTTTTT,CSASQRGGNEKLFF
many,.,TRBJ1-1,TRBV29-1,TGCAGCGTTGATAGAGCTCCCAACACTGAAGCTTTCTTT,CSVDRAPNTEAFF
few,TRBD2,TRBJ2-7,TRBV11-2,TGTGCCAGCAGCTTAGATTTTGGCCAGAGGACTAGCGGGGGCCAAAGCTCCTACGAGCAGTACTTC,CASSLDFGQRTSGGQSSYEQYF
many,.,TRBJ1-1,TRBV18,TGTGCCAGCTCACCAAGGCAGCTCCTACCGAACACTGAAGCTTTCTTT,CASSPRQLLPNTEAFF
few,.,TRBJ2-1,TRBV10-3,TGTGCCACCAGATCGGATGAGCAGTTCTTC,CATRSDEQFF
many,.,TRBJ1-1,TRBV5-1,TGCGCCAGCAGACAGGGTATTCGTAATGAAGCTTTCTTT,CASRQGIRNEAFF
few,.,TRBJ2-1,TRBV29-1,TGCAGCGTTGATTGGAGGGGCGCCTACAATGAGCAGTTCTTC,CSVDWRGAYNEQFF
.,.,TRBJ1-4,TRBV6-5,TGTGCCAGCAGTTACTCGTTAGCAAAACTGTTTTTT,CASSYSLAKLFF
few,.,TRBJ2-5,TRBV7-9,TGTGCCAGCAGCTCCCCGGAGGGGGAAGAGACCCAGTACTTC,CASSSPEGEETQYF
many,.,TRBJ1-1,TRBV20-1,TGCAGTGCAAGGACGGGACCGAACACTGAAGCTTTCTTT,CSARTGPNTEAFF
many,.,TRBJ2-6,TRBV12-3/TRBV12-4,TGTGCCAGCGGGGGGTCTGGGGCCAACGTCCTGACTTTC,CASGGSGANVLTF
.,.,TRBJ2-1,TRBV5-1,TGCGCCAGCAACCCGGGTAGCGGACTCTCCTACAATGAGCAGTTCTTC,CASNPGSGLSYNEQFF
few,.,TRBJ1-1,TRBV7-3,TGTGCCAGCAGCCCGACGGGAGGGTTTGAAGTTTTCTTT,CASSPTGGFEVFF
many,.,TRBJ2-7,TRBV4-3,TGCGCCAGCAGCTTCGACGCGACTAGCTCCTACGAGCAGTACTTC,CASSFDATSSYEQYF
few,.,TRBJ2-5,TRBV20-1,TGCAGTGCTGATACCGGGCTAGCGAGCAGGGGACAAGAGACCCAGTACTTC,CSADTGLASRGQETQYF
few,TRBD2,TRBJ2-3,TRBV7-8,TGTGCCAGCAGCTTTGCCGGGACTAGCGGCTTGGGAGATACGCAGTATTTT,CASSFAGTSGLGDTQYF
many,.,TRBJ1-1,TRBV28,TGTGCCAGCAGTTTATTGATCCGAGTGAACACTGAAGCTTTCTTT,CASSLLIRVNTEAFF
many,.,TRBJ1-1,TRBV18,TGTGCCAGCTCACCGCTTCGGGCGAACACTGAAGCTTTCTTT,CASSPLRANTEAFF
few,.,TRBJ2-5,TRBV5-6,TGTGCCAGCAGCTTGGGGTCCGGTTTGGGGCAGACCCAGTACTTC,CASSLGSGLGQTQYF
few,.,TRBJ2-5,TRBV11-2,TGTGCCAGCAGTCCCCGAAGGAATGGAGAGACCCAGTACTTC,CASSPRRNGETQYF
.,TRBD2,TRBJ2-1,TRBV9,TGTGCCAGCAGCGCAACAGGACTAGCGGGCAGGGATGAGCAGTTCTTC,CASSATGLAGRDEQFF
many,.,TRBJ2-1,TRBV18,TGTGCCAGCTCAGGTTCCCCCGGTGCTTACAATGAGCAGTTCTTC,CASSGSPGAYNEQFF
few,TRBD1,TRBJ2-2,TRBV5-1,TGCGCCAGCAGCTTGGCTCCCAGGGGGCGTCTCGGGGAGCTGTTTTTT,CASSLAPRGRLGELFF
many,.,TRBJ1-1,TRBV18,TGTGCCAGCTCACCCTACAGGGACACTGAAGCTTTCTTT,CASSPYRDTEAFF
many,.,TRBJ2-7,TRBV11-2,TGTGCCAGCAGCTTAGTGGCAGGGAACGAGCAGTACTTC,CASSLVAGNEQYF
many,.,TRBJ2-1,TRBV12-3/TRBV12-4,TGTGCCATCCCCGCCGGGTCGGCCTTTTCTTACAATGAGCAGTTCTTC,CAIPAGSAFSYNEQFF
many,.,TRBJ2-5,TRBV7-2,TGTGCCAGCAGCTCCCGATGGGCGCCGGAGACCCAGTACTTC,CASSSRWAPETQYF
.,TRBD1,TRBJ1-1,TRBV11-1,TGTGCCAGCAGTTCATCACAGGGGACTGAAGCTTTCTTT,CASSSSQGTEAFF
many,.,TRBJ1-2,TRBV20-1,TGCAGTGCTAGAGTTTACCCGGAAAGCGCGTATGGCTACACCTTC,CSARVYPESAYGYTF
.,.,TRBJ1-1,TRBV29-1,TGCAGCGTTGAAAGGGGGAGGGATACTGAAGCTTTCTTT,CSVERGRDTEAFF
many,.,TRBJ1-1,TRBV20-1,TGCAGTGCTCTACCGGGGACTGGGAACACTGAAGCTTTCTTT,CSALPGTGNTEAFF
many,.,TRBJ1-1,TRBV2,TGTGCCAGCAGCGGAATGGGGGGGATTGAAGCTTTCTTT,CASSGMGGIEAFF
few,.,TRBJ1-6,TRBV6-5,TGTGCCAGCAGTTACGAGACAGAGGGGAGGTCACCCCTCCACTTT,CASSYETEGRSPLHF
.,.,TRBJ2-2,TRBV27,TGTGCCAGCAGTCGATCTAGACAGACCATAACGGTTGGCGGGGAGCTGTTTTTT,CASSRSRQTITVGGELFF
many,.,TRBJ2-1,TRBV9,TGTGCCAGCAGCCTAGCCGGGACCTCCCTTCTCTTC,CASSLAGTSLLF
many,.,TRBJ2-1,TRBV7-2,TGTGCCAGCACCCTACCCGCTCGGTTATCGGGGGACCATTCCAACGAGCAGTTCTTC,CASTLPARLSGDHSNEQFF
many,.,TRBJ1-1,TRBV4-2,TGTGCCAGCAGCCAACAACTGAGGTATATGAACACTGAAGCTTTCTTT,CASSQQLRYMNTEAFF
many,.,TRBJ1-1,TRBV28,TGTGCCAGCAGTTCTTTGGGGGGATGGACTGAAGCTTTCTTT,CASSSLGGWTEAFF
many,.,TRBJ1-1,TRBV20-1,TGCAGTGCTGGGGTGGAGACGGGGAACACTGAAGCTTTCTTT,CSAGVETGNTEAFF
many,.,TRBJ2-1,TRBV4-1,TGCGCCAGCAGCCAAGGGGGGGTTACGTACAATGAGCAGTTCTTC,CASSQGGVTYNEQFF
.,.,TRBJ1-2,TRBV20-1,TGCAGTGCTAGAGACCAACGGGGAGTTCATGGCTACACCTTC,CSARDQRGVHGYTF